This TCR beta chain comes out of a study of vaccination effects on CD4 cells after COVID-19. Method: immunoSEQ multiplex PCR; TCRdb's copy keeps in-frame clones and lacks some. This sample has some 56,000 clones, with roughly 77% found just once. Concerning this clone itself: Its antigen remains unidentified.

After expansion with viral peptide pools in the ViraFEST assay, antigen-specific CD4+ T cells were sequenced. Following culture for under 12 days, CD4+ T cells were isolated. According to PCR results, the person was infected with SARS-CoV-2 between March and December 2020. Germline lookup yields CDR1 MDHEN and CDR2 SYDVKM. The CDR3 totals 16 residues. V lost 6 bases and J 1 base, leaving 18 bases between the germline ends. The V gene is TRBV28, the J gene TRBJ1-2; possible D gene TRBD1, 5 bases. Here the sequenced sample was CD4+ T cells from PBMCs cultured with HIV peptides, taken before COVID-19 vaccination. As to subset: HIV-1 Nef peptide pool negative control/reference culture. The source of this sequence is a human donor who had a prior SARS-CoV-2 infection. CDR3 protein: CASSSRAGTNNYGYTF. DNA for the CDR3: TGTGCCAGCAGCTCTAGGGCAGGGACTAATAACTATGGCTACACCTTC.